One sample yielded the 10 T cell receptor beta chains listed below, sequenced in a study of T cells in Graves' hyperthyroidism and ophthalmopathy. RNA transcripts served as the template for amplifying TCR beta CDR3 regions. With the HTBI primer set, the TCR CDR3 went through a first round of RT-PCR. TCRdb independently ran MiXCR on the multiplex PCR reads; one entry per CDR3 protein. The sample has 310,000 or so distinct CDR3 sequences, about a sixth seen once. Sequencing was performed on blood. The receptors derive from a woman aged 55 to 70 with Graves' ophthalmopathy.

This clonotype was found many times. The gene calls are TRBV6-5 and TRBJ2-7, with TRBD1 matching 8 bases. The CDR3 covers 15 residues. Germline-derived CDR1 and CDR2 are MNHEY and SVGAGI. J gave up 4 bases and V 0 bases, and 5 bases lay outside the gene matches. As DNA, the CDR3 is TGTGCCAGCAGTTACTCCGGACAGGGCCAATACGAGCAGTACTTC. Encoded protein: CASSYSGQGQYEQYF.

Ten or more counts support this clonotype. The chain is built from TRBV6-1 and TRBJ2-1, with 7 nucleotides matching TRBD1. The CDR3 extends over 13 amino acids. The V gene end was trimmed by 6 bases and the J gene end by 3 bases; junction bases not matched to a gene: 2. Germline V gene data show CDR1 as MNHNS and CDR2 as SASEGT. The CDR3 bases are TGTGCCAGCAGAGGGGACAGCTACAATGAGCAGTTCTTC. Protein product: CASRGDSYNEQFF.

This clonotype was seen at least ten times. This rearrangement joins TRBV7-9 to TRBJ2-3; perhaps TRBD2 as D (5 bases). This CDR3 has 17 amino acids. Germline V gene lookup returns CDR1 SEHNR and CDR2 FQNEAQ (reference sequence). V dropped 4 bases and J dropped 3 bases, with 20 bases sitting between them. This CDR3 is CASSSYSIAILTDTQYF. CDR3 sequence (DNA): TGTGCCAGCAGCTCATACTCCATAGCGATCTTGACAGATACGCAGTATTTT.

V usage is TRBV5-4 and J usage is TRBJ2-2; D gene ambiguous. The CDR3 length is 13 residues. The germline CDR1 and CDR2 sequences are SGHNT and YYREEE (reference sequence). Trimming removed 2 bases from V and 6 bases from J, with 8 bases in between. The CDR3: CASSLVVPGELFF. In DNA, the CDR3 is TGTGCCAGCAGCTTAGTAGTTCCCGGGGAGCTGTTTTTT.

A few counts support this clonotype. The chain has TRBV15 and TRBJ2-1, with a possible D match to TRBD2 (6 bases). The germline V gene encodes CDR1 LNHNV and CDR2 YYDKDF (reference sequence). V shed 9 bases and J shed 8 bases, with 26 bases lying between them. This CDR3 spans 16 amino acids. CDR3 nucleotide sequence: TGTGCCACGCTGTCACACGGGGGAAGTAAGTCGGATGAGCAGTTCTTC. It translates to CATLSHGGSKSDEQFF. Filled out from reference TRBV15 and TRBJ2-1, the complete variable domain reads DAMVIQNPRYQVTQFGKPVTLSCSQTLNHNVMYWYQQKSSQAPKLLFHYYDKDFNNEADTPDNFQSRRPNTSFCFLDIRSPGLGDTAMYLCATLSHGGSKSDEQFFGPGTRLTVL.

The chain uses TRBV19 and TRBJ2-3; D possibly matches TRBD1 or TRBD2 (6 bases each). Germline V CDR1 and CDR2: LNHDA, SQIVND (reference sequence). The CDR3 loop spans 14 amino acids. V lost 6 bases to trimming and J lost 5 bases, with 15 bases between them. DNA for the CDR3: TGTGCCAGTAGAACAGGGAGGTTAGGAGATACGCAGTATTTT. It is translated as CASRTGRLGDTQYF.

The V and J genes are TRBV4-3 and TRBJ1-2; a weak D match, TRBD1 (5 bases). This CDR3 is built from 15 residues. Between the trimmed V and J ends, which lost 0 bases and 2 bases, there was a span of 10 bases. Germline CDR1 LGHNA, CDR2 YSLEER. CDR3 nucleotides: TGCGCCAGCAGCCAAGATGGAGGGGCGAACTATGGCTACACCTTC. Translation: CASSQDGGANYGYTF.

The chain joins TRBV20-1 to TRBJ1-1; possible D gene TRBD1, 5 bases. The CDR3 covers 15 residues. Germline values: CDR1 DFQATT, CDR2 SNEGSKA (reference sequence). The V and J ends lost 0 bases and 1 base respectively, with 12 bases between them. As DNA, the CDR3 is TGCAGTGCTAGAGACAGGGTCAAGGGGAACACTGAAGCTTTCTTT. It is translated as CSARDRVKGNTEAFF.

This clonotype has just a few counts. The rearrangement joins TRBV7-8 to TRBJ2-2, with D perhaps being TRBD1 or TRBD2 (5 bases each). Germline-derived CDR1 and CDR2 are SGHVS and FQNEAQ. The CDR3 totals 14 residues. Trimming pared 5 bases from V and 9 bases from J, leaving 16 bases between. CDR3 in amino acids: CASSPGDQGRELFF. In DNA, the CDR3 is TGTGCCAGCAGCCCCGGGGATCAGGGCAGGGAGCTGTTTTTT.

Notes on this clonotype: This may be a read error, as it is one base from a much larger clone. CDR3 bases: TGTGCCAGCAATTTTAGCGGGGGTATTAATGAGCAGTTCTTC. It encodes CASNFSGGINEQFF. The chain is built from TRBV6-9 and TRBJ2-1; 9 positions agree with TRBD2. Trimming took 7 bases from V and 7 from J; bases not matched to a gene: 8. Germline V gene data show CDR1 as MNHGY and CDR2 as SVAAGI. This CDR3 contains 14 residues.